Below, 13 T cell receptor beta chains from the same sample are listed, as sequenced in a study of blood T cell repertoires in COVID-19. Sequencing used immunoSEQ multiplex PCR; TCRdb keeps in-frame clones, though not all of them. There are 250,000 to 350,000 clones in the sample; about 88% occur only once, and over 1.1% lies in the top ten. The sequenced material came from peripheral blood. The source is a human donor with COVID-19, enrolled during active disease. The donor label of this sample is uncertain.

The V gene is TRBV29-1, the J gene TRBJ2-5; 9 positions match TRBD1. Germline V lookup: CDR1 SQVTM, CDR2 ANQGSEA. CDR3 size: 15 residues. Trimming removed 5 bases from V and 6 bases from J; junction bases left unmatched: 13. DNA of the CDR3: TGCAGCGTTATTTTGGGGACAGGGCCCCCCAAGACCCAGTACTTC. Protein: CSVILGTGPPKTQYF.

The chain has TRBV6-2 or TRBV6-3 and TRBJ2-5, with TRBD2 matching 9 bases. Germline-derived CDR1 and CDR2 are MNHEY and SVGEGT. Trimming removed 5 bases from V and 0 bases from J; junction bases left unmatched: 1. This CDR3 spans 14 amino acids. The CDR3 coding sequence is TGTGCCAGCAGTGGGACTAGCAACCAAGAGACCCAGTACTTC. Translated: CASSGTSNQETQYF.

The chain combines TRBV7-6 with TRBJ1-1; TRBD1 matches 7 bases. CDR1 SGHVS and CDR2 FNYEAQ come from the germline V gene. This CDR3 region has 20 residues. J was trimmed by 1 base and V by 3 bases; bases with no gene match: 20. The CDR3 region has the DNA TGTGCCAGCAGCTTTCCACGGGACAGCCCAACTACGCCTCAGAACACTGAAGCTTTCTTT. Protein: CASSFPRDSPTTPQNTEAFF. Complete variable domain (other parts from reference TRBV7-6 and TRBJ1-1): GAGVSQSPRYKVTKRGQDVALRCDPISGHVSLYWYRQALGQGPEFLTYFNYEAQQDKSGLPNDRFSAERPEGSISTLTIQRTEQRDSAMYRCASSFPRDSPTTPQNTEAFFGQGTRLTVV.

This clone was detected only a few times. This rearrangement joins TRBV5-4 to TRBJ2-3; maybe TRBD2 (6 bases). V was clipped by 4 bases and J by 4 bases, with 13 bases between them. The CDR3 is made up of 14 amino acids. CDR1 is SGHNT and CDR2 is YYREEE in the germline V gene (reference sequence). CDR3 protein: CASSLPGDADTQYF. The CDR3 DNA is TGTGCCAGCAGCCTACCGGGGGACGCAGATACGCAGTATTTT.

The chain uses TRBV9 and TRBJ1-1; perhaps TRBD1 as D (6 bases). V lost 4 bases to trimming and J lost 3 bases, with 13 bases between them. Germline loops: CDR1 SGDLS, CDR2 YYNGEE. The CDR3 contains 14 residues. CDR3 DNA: TGTGCCAGCAGCCCGGGGGGCGCGGACACTGAAGCTTTCTTT. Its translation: CASSPGGADTEAFF.

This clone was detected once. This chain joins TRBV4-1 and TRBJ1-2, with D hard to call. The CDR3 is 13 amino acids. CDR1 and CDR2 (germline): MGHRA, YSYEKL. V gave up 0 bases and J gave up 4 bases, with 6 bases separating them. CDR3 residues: CASSQDLSYGYTF. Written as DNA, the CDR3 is TGCGCCAGCAGCCAAGATCTGTCCTATGGCTACACCTTC.

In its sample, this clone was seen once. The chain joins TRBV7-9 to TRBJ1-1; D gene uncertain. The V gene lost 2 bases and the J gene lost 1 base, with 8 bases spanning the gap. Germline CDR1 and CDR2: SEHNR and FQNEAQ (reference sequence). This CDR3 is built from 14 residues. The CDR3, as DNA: TGTGCCAGCAGCTTATATGTAGAGAACACTGAAGCTTTCTTT. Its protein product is CASSLYVENTEAFF. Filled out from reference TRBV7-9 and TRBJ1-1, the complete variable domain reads DTGVSQNPRHKITKRGQNVTFRCDPISEHNRLYWYRQTLGQGPEFLTYFQNEAQLEKSRLLSDRFSAERPKGSFSTLEIQRTEQGDSAMYLCASSLYVENTEAFFGQGTRLTVV.

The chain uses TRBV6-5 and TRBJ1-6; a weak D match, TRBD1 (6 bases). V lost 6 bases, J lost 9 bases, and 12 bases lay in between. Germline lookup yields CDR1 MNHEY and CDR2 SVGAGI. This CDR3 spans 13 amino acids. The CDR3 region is CASRQGWGSPLHF. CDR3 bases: TGTGCCAGCAGACAGGGCTGGGGTTCACCCCTCCACTTT.

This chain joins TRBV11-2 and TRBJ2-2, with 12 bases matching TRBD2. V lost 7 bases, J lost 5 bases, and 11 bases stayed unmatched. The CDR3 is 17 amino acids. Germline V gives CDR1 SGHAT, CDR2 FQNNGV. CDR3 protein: CASKLSLGLAGTGELFF. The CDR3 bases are TGTGCCAGCAAACTATCCCTCGGACTAGCGGGGACCGGGGAGCTGTTTTTT.

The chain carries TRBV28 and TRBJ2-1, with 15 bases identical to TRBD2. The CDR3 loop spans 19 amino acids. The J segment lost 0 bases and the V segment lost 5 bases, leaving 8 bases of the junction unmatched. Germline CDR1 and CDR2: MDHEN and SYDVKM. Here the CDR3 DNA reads TGTGCCAGCAGTGCCGGGACTAGCGGGAGGAGGTCCTCCTACAATGAGCAGTTCTTC. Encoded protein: CASSAGTSGRRSSYNEQFF.

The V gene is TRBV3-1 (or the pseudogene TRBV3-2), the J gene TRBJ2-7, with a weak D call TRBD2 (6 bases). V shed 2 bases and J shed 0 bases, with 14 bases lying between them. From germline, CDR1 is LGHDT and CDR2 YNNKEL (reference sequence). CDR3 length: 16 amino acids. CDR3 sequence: CASSQQESGLSYEQYF. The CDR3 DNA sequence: TGTGCCAGCAGCCAACAAGAGTCGGGACTCTCCTACGAGCAGTACTTC.

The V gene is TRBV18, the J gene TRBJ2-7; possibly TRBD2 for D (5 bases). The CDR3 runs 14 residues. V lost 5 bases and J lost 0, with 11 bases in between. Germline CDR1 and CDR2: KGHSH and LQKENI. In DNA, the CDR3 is TGTGCCAGCTCAGGGGAGCCCTTCTCCTACGAGCAGTACTTC. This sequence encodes CASSGEPFSYEQYF.

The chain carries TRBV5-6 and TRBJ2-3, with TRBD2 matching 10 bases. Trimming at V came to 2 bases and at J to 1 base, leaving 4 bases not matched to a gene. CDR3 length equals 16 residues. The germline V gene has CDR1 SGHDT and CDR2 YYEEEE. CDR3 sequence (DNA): TGTGCCAGCAGCTTCCCTAGCGGGAGAGGCACAGATACGCAGTATTTT. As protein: CASSFPSGRGTDTQYF.